This passage covers 7 T cell receptor beta chains from one sample sequenced in a study of blood T cells in healthy people across ages (dated by TCRdb to 2015 to 2017). Library generation was performed with 5' RACE. These reads were obtained on an Illumina HiSeq 2500. A second PCR of roughly 6 to 11 cycles was run with a J-beta primer mix and a sample-barcoded 5' primer. The raw public data were reprocessed by TCRdb itself: fastp quality trimming at Q25, MiXCR clonotype calling, in-frame beta chains only. Merged by CDR3 protein, the rows form single entries marked with the most common genes and DNA. For this sample there are hundreds of thousands of distinct CDR3 sequences; about 54% appear just once. The top ten constitute roughly 34% of the sample. The sequenced sample consisted of blood. Receptor source: a man in his 60s in good health.

This clonotype has just a few counts. V usage is TRBV7-2 and J usage is TRBJ2-7; 11 nucleotides align to TRBD2. CDR3 length: 15 residues. CDR1 and CDR2 from the germline V gene are SGHTA and FQGNSA. Trimming cost V 1 base and J 6 bases; bases outside gene matches: 5. CDR3 residues: CASSLEGTSGSEQYF. For the CDR3, the DNA is TGTGCCAGCAGCTTAGAGGGGACTAGCGGCAGCGAGCAGTACTTC.

This clonotype was seen a few times. The chain carries TRBV6-6 and TRBJ1-1, with 10 bases aligning to TRBD1. The V gene's germline CDR1 is MNHNY and CDR2 SVGAGI (reference sequence). The CDR3 contains 14 residues. J was trimmed by 1 base and V by 8 bases; bases with no gene match: 4. The CDR3 sequence is CASRQGAGNTEAFF. The CDR3 bases are TGTGCCAGCCGACAGGGGGCGGGGAACACTGAAGCTTTCTTT.

This chain links TRBV7-2 with TRBJ1-2; D might be TRBD1 (6 bases). Trimming pared 4 bases from V and 4 bases from J, leaving 16 bases between. The CDR3 has 15 amino acids. Germline CDR1 reads SGHTA; CDR2 reads FQGNSA. The CDR3 sequence: CASSSDRIKLYGYTF. DNA for the CDR3: TGTGCCAGCAGCTCCGACAGGATAAAACTCTATGGCTACACCTTC.

The chain uses TRBV20-1 and TRBJ1-4; no definite D call. Germline assignment: CDR1 DFQATT and CDR2 SNEGSKA (reference sequence). The CDR3 consists of 14 residues. Trimming took off 3 bases at V and 8 bases at J, with 16 bases between the two ends. The CDR3 nucleotides are TGCAGTGCTAGTGACCAGGCCTGGGAAGAAAAACTGTTTTTT. Protein sequence: CSASDQAWEEKLFF.

This clonotype was observed a handful of times. The V and J genes are TRBV10-3 and TRBJ2-5; the match to TRBD2 covers 14 bases. Trimming removed 10 bases from V and 5 bases from J; junction bases left unmatched: 15. Germline V gene lookup returns CDR1 ENHRY and CDR2 SYGVKD. CDR3 length: 17 residues. CDR3 DNA: TGTGCCACCTCCGGGACTAGCGGGGGAGATCATCGGGAGACCCAGTACTTC. Its translation is CATSGTSGGDHRETQYF.

The genes are TRBV4-1 and TRBJ2-7, with D unresolved. Germline assignment: CDR1 MGHRA and CDR2 YSYEKL. The ends were cut back, 0 bases at V and 3 bases at J, with 9 bases in the middle. This CDR3 comprises 14 residues. DNA of the CDR3: TGCGCCAGCAGCCAAGATGGGGATATCTACGAGCAGTACTTC. Translated, it gives CASSQDGDIYEQYF.

The gene calls are TRBV4-1 and TRBJ2-7; TRBD2 agrees at 7 bases. Germline CDR1 and CDR2: MGHRA and YSYEKL. V shed 4 bases and J 0 bases; nucleotides not matched to a gene: 6. This CDR3 spans 15 amino acids. The CDR3 sequence is CASSRGEGSSYEQYF. The CDR3, as DNA: TGCGCCAGCAGCCGAGGGGAGGGGAGCTCCTACGAGCAGTACTTC.